The T cell receptor beta chain described here comes from a study of neurological immune-mediated disorders. From the 5' RACE reads, TCRdb called clonotypes with MiXCR, one entry per CDR3 protein. Here the sample spans approximately 51,000 distinct CDR3 sequences, about 3% being singletons. It was from 2 million PBMCs stored at -80 C that the unsorted libraries were obtained. This clonotype was counted ten times or more. Its antigen is still unknown. V lost 6 bases, J lost 6 bases, and 8 bases stayed unmatched. Germline CDR1 SGHTA, CDR2 FQGTGA. This CDR3 has 13 amino acids. Study-wide results and limits: None of the CDR3 amino acid sequences of expanded clones were shared across subjects, and this suggested private repertoires in all groups. HTLV-1-associated myelopathy ranked highest for TCR clonal expansion and multiple sclerosis lowest, beneath healthy controls.

Sequencing input: PBMCs. The sequence derives from a middle-aged man with multiple sclerosis. V usage is TRBV7-3 and J usage is TRBJ2-7; 7 bases are shared with TRBD1. The CDR3 sequence: CASSNDRESEQYF. CDR3 DNA sequence: TGTGCCAGCAGTAATGACAGGGAATCCGAGCAGTACTTC.